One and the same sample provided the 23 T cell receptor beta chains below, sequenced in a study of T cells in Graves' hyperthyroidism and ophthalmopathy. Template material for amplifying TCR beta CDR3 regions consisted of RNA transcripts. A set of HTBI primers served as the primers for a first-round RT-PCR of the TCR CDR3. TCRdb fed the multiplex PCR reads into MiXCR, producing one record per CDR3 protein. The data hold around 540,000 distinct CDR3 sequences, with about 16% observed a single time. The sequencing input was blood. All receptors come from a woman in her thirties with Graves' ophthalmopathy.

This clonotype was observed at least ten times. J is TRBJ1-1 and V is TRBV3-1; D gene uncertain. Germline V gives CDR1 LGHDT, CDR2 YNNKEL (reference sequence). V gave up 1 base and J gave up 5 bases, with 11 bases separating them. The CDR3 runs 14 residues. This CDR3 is CASSQGGVGTEAFF. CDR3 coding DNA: TGTGCCAGCAGCCAAGGCGGGGTTGGGACTGAAGCTTTCTTT.

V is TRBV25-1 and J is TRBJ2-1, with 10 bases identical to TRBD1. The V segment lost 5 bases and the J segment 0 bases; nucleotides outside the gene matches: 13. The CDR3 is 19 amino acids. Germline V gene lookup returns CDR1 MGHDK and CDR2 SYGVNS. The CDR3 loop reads CASSPPGTGVSSSYNEQFF. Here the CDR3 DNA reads TGTGCCAGCAGTCCACCCGGGACAGGGGTGTCTAGCTCCTACAATGAGCAGTTCTTC.

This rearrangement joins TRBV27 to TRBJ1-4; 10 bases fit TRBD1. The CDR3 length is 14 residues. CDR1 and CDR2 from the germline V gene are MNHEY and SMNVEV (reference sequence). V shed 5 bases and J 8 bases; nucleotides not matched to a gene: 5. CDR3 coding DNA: TGTGCCAGCAGTGGCGGGACAGGGGACGAAAAACTGTTTTTT. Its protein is CASSGGTGDEKLFF.

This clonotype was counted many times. The chain's CDR3 is CAWSRGFDEQYF. The CDR3 DNA follows: TGTGCCTGGAGCAGGGGTTTCGACGAGCAGTACTTC. V usage is TRBV30 and J usage is TRBJ2-7, with TRBD1 as a possible D gene (6 bases). Trimming left V 3 bases short and J 5 bases short, with 11 bases between. The CDR3 runs to 12 residues. Germline CDR1 is GTSNPN and CDR2 is SVGIG (reference sequence).

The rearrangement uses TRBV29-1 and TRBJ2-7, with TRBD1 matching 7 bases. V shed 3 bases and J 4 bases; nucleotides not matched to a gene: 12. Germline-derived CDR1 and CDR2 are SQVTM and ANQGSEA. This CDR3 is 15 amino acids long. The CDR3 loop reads CSVDVSGRGSYEQYF. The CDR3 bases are TGCAGCGTTGACGTTTCTGGCAGGGGGTCGTACGAGCAGTACTTC.

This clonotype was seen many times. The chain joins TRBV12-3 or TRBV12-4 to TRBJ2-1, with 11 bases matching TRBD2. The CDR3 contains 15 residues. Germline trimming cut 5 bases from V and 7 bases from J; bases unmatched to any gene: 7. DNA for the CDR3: TGTGCCAGCAGTACTAGCGGGAGTGGTTTAAATGAGCAGTTCTTC. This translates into CASSTSGSGLNEQFF.

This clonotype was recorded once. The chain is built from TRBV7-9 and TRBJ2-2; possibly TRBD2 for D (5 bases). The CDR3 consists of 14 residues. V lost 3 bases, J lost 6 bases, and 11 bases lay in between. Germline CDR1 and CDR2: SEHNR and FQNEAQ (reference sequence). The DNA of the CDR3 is TGTGCCAGCAGCTTGAGCGGTGGCCCCGGGGAGCTGTTTTTT. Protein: CASSLSGGPGELFF.

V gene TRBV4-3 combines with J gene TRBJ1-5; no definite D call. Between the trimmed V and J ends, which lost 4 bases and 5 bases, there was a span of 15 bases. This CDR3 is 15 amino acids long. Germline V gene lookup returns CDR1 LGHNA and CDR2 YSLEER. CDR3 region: CASSLEMDGDQPQHF. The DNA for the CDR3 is TGCGCCAGCAGCCTAGAGATGGACGGAGATCAGCCCCAGCATTTT.

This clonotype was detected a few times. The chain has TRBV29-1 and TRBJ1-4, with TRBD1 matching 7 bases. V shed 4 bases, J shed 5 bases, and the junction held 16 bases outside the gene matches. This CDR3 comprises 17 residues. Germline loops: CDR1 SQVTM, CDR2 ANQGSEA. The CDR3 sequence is CSVARTGLRRVNEKLFF. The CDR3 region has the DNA TGCAGCGTTGCCCGGACAGGCTTGAGGCGGGTAAATGAAAAACTGTTTTTT.

DNA of the CDR3: TGTGCCACCTCCGAGGGGGCGTCCTACGAGCAGTACTTC. Translation gives CATSEGASYEQYF. The chain uses TRBV24-1 and TRBJ2-7, with TRBD1 matching 7 bases. The trim removed 9 bases at V and 1 base at J, leaving 5 bases unmatched. This CDR3 has 13 residues. The germline V gene encodes CDR1 KGHDR and CDR2 SFDVKD.

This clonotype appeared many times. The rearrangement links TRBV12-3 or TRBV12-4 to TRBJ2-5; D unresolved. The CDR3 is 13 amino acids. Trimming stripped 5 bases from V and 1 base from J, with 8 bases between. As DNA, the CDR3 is TGTGCCAGCAGTAGCAACCCCCAAGAGACCCAGTACTTC. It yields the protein CASSSNPQETQYF.

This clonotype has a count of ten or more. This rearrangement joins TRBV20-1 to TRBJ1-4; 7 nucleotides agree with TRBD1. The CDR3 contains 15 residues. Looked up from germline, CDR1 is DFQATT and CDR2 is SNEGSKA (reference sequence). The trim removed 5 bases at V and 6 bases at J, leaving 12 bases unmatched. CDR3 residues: CSAPMNPGGYEKLFF. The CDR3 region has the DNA TGCAGTGCTCCTATGAATCCAGGGGGATATGAAAAACTGTTTTTT.

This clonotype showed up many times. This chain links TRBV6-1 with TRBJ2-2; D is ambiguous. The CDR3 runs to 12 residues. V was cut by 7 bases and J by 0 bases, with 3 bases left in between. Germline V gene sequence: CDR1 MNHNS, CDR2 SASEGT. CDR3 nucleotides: TGTGCCAGCAACTCGAACACCGGGGAGCTGTTTTTT. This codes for CASNSNTGELFF.

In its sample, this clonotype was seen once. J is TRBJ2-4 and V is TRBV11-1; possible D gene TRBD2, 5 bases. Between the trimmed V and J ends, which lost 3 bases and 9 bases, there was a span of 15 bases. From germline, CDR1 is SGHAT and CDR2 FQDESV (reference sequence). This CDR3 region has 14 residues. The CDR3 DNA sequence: TGTGCCAGCAGCTTGTTCACGGTAGGGAGCATTCAGTACTTC. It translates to CASSLFTVGSIQYF.

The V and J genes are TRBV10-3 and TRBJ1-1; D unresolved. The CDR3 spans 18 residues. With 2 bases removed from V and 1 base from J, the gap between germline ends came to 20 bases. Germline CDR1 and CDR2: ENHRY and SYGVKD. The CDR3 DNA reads TGTGCCATCAGTGAGACGGTGGCTGGGCCGGGCTCGAACACTGAAGCTTTCTTT. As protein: CAISETVAGPGSNTEAFF.

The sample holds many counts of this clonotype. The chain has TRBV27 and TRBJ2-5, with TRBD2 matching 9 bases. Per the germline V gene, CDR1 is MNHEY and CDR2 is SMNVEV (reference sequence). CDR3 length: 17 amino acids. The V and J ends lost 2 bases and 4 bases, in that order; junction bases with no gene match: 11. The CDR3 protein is CASSLLGGRAGGETQYF. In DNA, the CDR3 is TGTGCCAGCAGTTTACTAGGCGGGAGGGCCGGTGGAGAGACCCAGTACTTC.

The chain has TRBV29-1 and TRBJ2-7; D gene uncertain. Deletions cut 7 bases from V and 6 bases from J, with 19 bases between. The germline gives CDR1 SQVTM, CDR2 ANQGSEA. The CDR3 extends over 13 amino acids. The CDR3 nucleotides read TGCAGCGCCCGGCTGGAGTCTTTAGGCGAGCAGTACTTC. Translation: CSARLESLGEQYF.

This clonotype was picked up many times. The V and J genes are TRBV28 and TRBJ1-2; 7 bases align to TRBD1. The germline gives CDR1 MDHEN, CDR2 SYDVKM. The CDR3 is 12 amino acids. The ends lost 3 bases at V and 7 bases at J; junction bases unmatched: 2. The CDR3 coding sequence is TGTGCCAGCAGTTTGGACAGGAGTGGCTACACCTTC. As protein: CASSLDRSGYTF.

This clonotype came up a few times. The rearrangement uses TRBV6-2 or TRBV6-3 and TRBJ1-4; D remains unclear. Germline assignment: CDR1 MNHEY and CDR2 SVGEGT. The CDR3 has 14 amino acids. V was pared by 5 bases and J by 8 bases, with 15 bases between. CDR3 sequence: CASSNGDLREKLFF. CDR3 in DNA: TGTGCCAGCAGTAATGGGGATCTACGCGAAAAACTGTTTTTT.

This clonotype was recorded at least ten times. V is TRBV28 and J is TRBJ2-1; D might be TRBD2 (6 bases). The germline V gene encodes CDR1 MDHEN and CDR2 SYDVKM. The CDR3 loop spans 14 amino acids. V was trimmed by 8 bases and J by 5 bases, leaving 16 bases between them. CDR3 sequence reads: CASGGTPGDNEQFF. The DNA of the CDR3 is TGTGCCAGCGGGGGGACCCCGGGGGACAATGAGCAGTTCTTC.

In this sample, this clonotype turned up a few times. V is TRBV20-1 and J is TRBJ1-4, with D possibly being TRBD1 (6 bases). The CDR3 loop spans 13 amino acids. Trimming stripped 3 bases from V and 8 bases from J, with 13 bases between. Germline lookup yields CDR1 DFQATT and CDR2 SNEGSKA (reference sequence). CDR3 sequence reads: CSASWGGREKLFF. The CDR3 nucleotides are TGCAGTGCTAGTTGGGGGGGCAGGGAAAAACTGTTTTTT.

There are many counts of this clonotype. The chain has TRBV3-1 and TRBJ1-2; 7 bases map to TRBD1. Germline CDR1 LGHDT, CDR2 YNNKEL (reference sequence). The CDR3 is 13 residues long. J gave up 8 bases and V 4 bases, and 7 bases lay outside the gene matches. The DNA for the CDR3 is TGTGCCAGCAGCCCCACAGGGGTTCACGGCTACACCTTC. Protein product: CASSPTGVHGYTF.

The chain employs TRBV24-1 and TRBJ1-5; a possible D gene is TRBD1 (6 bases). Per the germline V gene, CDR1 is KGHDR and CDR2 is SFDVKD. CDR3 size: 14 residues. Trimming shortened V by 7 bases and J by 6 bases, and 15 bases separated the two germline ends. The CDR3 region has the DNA TGTGCCACCAGGGCCCGGGGGGCGGGTCAGCCCCAGCATTTT. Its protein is CATRARGAGQPQHF.